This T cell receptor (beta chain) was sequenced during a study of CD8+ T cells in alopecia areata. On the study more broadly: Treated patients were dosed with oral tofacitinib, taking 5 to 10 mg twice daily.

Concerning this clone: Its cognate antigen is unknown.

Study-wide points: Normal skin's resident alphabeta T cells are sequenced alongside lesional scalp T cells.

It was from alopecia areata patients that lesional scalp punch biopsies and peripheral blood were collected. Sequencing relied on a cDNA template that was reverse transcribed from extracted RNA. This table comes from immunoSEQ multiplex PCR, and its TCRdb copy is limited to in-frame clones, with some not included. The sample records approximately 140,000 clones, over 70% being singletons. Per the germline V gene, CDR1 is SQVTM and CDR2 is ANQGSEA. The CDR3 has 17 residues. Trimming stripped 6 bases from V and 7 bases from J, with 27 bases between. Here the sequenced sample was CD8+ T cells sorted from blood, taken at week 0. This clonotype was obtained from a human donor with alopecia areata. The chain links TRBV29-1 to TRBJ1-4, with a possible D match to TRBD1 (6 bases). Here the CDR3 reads CSVALPRDTGVGEKLFF. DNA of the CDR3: TGCAGCGTAGCCCTTCCCCGGGACACAGGAGTCGGTGAAAAACTGTTTTTT.